The rows below give T cell receptor beta chains drawn from one sample of a study of spatial heterogeneity in lung cancer. TCRdb fed the 5' RACE reads into MiXCR, producing one record per CDR3 protein. The table shows about 94,000 distinct CDR3 sequences, with around 19% occurring only once. This specimen was PBMCs, taken at follow-up. The receptors originated from a male donor with early-stage non-small cell lung cancer. The CDR3 runs from the conserved cysteine through the conserved F or W. A D gene is named only where the DNA matches it firmly. Clone size, where shown, is once, few, many, or a class for clones that have expanded.

>TRBV27|few|.|TRBJ1-4
CASSLSITGKLFF
TGTGCCAGCAGTTTATCGATAACAGGGAAACTGTTTTTT
>TRBV12-3/TRBV12-4|few|TRBD1|TRBJ1-1
CASILDRSRAFF
TGTGCCAGCATCCTGGACAGGAGTCGAGCTTTCTTT
>TRBV7-2|many|.|TRBJ2-5
CASSTQSAQYF
TGTGCCAGCAGCACCCAGTCGGCCCAGTACTTC
>TRBV6-2/TRBV6-3|.|TRBD1|TRBJ1-5
CASSYRRDRGLLNQPQHF
TGTGCCAGCAGTTACCGCCGAGACAGGGGGCTGCTCAATCAGCCCCAGCATTTT
>TRBV2|few|TRBD1|TRBJ1-4
CASRAQRQGNEKLFF
TGTGCCAGCAGGGCCCAGAGACAGGGAAATGAAAAACTGTTTTTT
>TRBV28|.|.|TRBJ1-2
CASSLIGGYGYTF
TGTGCCAGCAGCCTCATTGGCGGTTATGGCTACACCTTC
>TRBV7-8|.|.|TRBJ1-2
CASSLDLTASGYTF
TGTGCCAGCAGCTTAGATCTCACGGCCAGCGGCTACACCTTC
>TRBV7-2|few|.|TRBJ1-2
CASSPNLYGYTF
TGTGCCAGCAGCCCAAACCTATATGGCTACACCTTC
>TRBV6-5|.|TRBD1|TRBJ2-3
CASRDRGSSDTQYF
TGTGCCAGCCGGGACAGGGGATCCTCAGATACGCAGTATTTT
>TRBV20-1|few|TRBD1|TRBJ1-6
CSALLPGQGNSPLHF
TGCAGTGCCCTATTGCCGGGACAGGGAAATTCACCCCTCCACTTT
>TRBV19|.|.|TRBJ2-7
CASSIYAGSSYEQYF
TGTGCCAGTAGTATTTATGCGGGGAGTTCCTACGAGCAGTACTTC
>TRBV11-2|few|TRBD2|TRBJ2-1
CASSFISSGRDEQFF
TGTGCCAGCAGCTTTATCTCTAGCGGGAGGGATGAGCAGTTCTTC
>TRBV7-2|few|.|TRBJ1-5
CASSPGHLQPQHF
TGTGCCAGCAGCCCGGGACACCTTCAGCCCCAGCATTTT
>TRBV29-1|.|.|TRBJ1-4
CSGSEGAEEKLFF
TGCAGCGGCTCCGAAGGGGCGGAGGAAAAACTGTTTTTT
>TRBV12-3/TRBV12-4|many|TRBD2|TRBJ2-7
CASSENLAGNEQYF
TGTGCCAGCAGTGAAAATCTAGCGGGAAACGAGCAGTACTTC
>TRBV20-1|.|.|TRBJ1-2
CSAIKGNGYTF
TGCAGTGCTATTAAAGGGAATGGCTACACCTTC
>TRBV6-2/TRBV6-3|.|.|TRBJ1-1
CASKHGERDTEAFF
TGTGCCAGCAAACATGGAGAGAGGGACACTGAAGCTTTCTTT
>TRBV20-1|few|.|TRBJ1-5
CSARTAGQPQHF
TGCAGTGCGCGGACGGCGGGACAGCCCCAGCATTTT
>TRBV10-3|.|TRBD1|TRBJ1-5
CVISEVTGTAKGQPQHF
TGTGTCATCAGTGAGGTGACCGGGACAGCGAAGGGTCAGCCCCAGCATTTT
>TRBV6-2/TRBV6-3|.|.|TRBJ1-5
CASIQRRDSDQPQHF
TGTGCCAGCATCCAACGCCGGGACTCCGATCAGCCCCAGCATTTT
>TRBV4-3|many|.|TRBJ1-5
CASSQVWPSGQPQHF
TGCGCCAGCAGCCAAGTTTGGCCTAGCGGTCAGCCCCAGCATTTT
>TRBV5-1|.|.|TRBJ1-2
CASSLDRDYGYTF
TGCGCCAGCAGCTTGGACAGGGACTATGGCTACACCTTC
>TRBV20-1|.|.|TRBJ2-3
CSASIYFTDTQYF
TGCAGTGCTAGCATCTACTTCACAGATACGCAGTATTTT
>TRBV5-6|.|.|TRBJ2-6
CASPKCSWANVLTF
TGTGCCAGTCCTAAGTGCTCTTGGGCCAACGTCCTGACTTTC
>TRBV5-1|many|TRBD2|TRBJ2-1
CASSPSAGGDNEQFF
TGCGCCAGCAGCCCCTCAGCGGGAGGGGACAATGAGCAGTTCTTC
>TRBV27|few|TRBD1|TRBJ2-6
CASSLSLQGAGANVLTF
TGTGCCAGCAGTTTATCGTTACAGGGGGCTGGGGCCAACGTCCTGACTTTC
>TRBV11-2|.|.|TRBJ2-7
CASSLAVEQYF
TGTGCCAGCAGCTTAGCGGTCGAGCAGTACTTC
>TRBV7-2|.|.|TRBJ1-1
CASSLVAGRTEAFF
TGTGCCAGCAGCTTAGTTGCCGGCCGGACTGAAGCTTTCTTT
>TRBV2|.|.|TRBJ1-4
CASSEFRGGTNEKLFF
TGTGCCAGCAGTGAATTCAGGGGCGGAACTAATGAAAAACTGTTTTTT
>TRBV4-1|.|.|TRBJ1-2
CASSQDPVNNYGYTF
TGCGCCAGCAGCCAAGATCCGGTCAATAACTATGGCTACACCTTC
>TRBV14|many|.|TRBJ2-7
CASSQGVYEQYF
TGTGCCAGCAGCCAAGGTGTCTACGAGCAGTACTTC
>TRBV29-1|few|TRBD2|TRBJ2-5
CSAASGQETQYF
TGCAGCGCTGCTAGCGGCCAAGAGACCCAGTACTTC
>TRBV18|.|.|TRBJ1-1
CASSPGSGSTEAFF
TGTGCCAGCTCACCGGGGTCAGGAAGCACTGAAGCTTTCTTT
>TRBV28|many|.|TRBJ1-6
CASSFVLGTGAYNSPLHF
TGTGCCAGCAGTTTTGTCTTGGGAACTGGAGCCTATAATTCACCCCTCCACTTT
>TRBV15|few|.|TRBJ1-3
CATSRPPGGGSGNTIYF
TGTGCCACCAGCAGACCGCCGGGGGGAGGGTCTGGAAACACCATATATTTT
>TRBV29-1|few|.|TRBJ2-2
CSVRGKYGTGELFF
TGCAGCGTGCGGGGAAAATACGGCACCGGGGAGCTGTTTTTT
>TRBV4-1|.|.|TRBJ1-4
CASSQGTEITEKLFF
TGCGCCAGCAGCCAAGGGACAGAAATAACTGAAAAACTGTTTTTT
>TRBV6-1|.|TRBD2|TRBJ2-3
CASSRAGGPDTQYF
TGTGCCAGCAGCCGAGCGGGGGGGCCCGATACGCAGTATTTT
>TRBV12-3/TRBV12-4|few|.|TRBJ2-3
CASSFEVQKTQYF
TGTGCCAGCAGTTTTGAAGTCCAGAAGACGCAGTATTTT
>TRBV20-1|few|.|TRBJ2-4
CSARAQGALAKNIQYF
TGCAGTGCTAGAGCCCAAGGGGCCCTAGCCAAAAACATTCAGTACTTC
>TRBV24-1|few|TRBD1|TRBJ2-1
CATSGPGQGGNEQFF
TGTGCCACCAGTGGGCCCGGACAGGGTGGAAATGAGCAGTTCTTC
>TRBV4-2|.|.|TRBJ2-5
CASSQVREVRETQYF
TGTGCCAGCAGCCAAGTCAGGGAAGTTAGGGAGACCCAGTACTTC
>TRBV27|.|TRBD1|TRBJ2-2
CASRSGTGHTGELFF
TGTGCCAGCAGAAGCGGGACAGGGCACACCGGGGAGCTGTTTTTT
>TRBV6-6|.|TRBD2|TRBJ2-1
CGSSYFKLAGDWNEQFF
TGTGGCAGCAGTTACTTTAAACTAGCGGGAGATTGGAATGAGCAGTTCTTC
>TRBV19|.|.|TRBJ2-6
CASSRVSGANVLTF
TGTGCCAGTAGTAGGGTCTCTGGGGCCAACGTCCTGACTTTC
>TRBV2|once|.|TRBJ1-1
CASSDEGLTEAFF
TGTGCCAGCAGTGACGAGGGGTTGACTGAAGCTTTCTTT
>TRBV28|.|TRBD1|TRBJ1-5
CASSADREESQPQHF
TGTGCCAGCAGTGCTGACAGGGAGGAGAGTCAGCCCCAGCATTTT
>TRBV7-9|few|.|TRBJ1-2
CASSSETRNREYGYTF
TGTGCCAGCAGCTCGGAAACAAGGAACAGGGAATATGGCTACACCTTC
>TRBV7-8|.|TRBD1|TRBJ2-5
CASSLAGGSQTQYF
TGTGCCAGCAGCTTAGCAGGGGGCTCGCAGACCCAGTACTTC
>TRBV6-5|many|.|TRBJ2-3
CASSYAASSTDTQYF
TGTGCCAGCAGTTATGCGGCGTCTAGCACAGATACGCAGTATTTT
>TRBV9|few|.|TRBJ1-4
CASSGGMGNEKLFF
TGTGCCTCCAGCGGGGGGATGGGTAATGAAAAACTGTTTTTT
>TRBV18|many|.|TRBJ1-2
CASSPLRGGGYTF
TGTGCCAGCTCACCGTTGAGGGGTGGCGGCTACACCTTC
>TRBV20-1|few|TRBD1|TRBJ1-5
CSAAGGSQPQHF
TGCAGTGCGGCAGGGGGTAGTCAGCCCCAGCATTTT
>TRBV28|few|.|TRBJ1-5
CASRFPGNNQPQHF
TGTGCCAGCAGGTTCCCGGGAAACAATCAGCCCCAGCATTTT
>TRBV4-1|.|.|TRBJ2-3
CASSQEGASLDTQYF
TGCGCCAGCAGCCAAGAGGGGGCATCACTAGATACGCAGTATTTT